These 32 T cell receptor beta chains came from one sample sequenced in a study of T cells in Graves' hyperthyroidism and ophthalmopathy. Amplification yielded TCR beta CDR3 regions, with RNA transcripts as the source. Using the HTBI primer set, a first-round RT-PCR was run on the TCR CDR3. TCRdb redid the calling of the multiplex PCR reads with MiXCR, one entry per CDR3 protein. This sample carries around 190,000 distinct CDR3 sequences, approximately 15% of them seen once, and the ten largest clones take roughly 29%. Sequenced input: blood. The origin of the receptors is a woman aged 45-65 years with Graves' hyperthyroidism.

The chain couples TRBV20-1 to TRBJ2-3; 8 nucleotides line up with TRBD2. The CDR3 length is 13 residues. With 6 bases clipped from V and 2 bases from J, the junction kept 4 bases outside the gene matches. Germline CDR1 and CDR2: DFQATT and SNEGSKA (reference sequence). In DNA form, the CDR3 reads TGCAGTGCCCAGACTAGCGTCACAGATACGCAGTATTTT. It specifies CSAQTSVTDTQYF.

The V gene is TRBV12-3 or TRBV12-4, the J gene TRBJ2-5; 12 bases fit TRBD2. The CDR3 loop spans 15 amino acids. The junction had 6 bases not matched to a gene; V was cut back by 7 bases and J by 3 bases. CDR3 in DNA: TGTGCCAGCACCCCTCGGACTAGCGGGAAAGAGACCCAGTACTTC. Protein product: CASTPRTSGKETQYF.

This clonotype was counted between two and nine times. This chain connects TRBV27 to TRBJ1-2; D is perhaps TRBD1 (6 bases). The V end lost 6 bases, the J end lost 6 bases, and 17 bases lay between the germline ends. Germline lookup yields CDR1 MNHEY and CDR2 SMNVEV (reference sequence). The CDR3 loop spans 14 amino acids. The CDR3 DNA follows: TGTGCCAGCAGATTCCTCGCGACAGGAGATGGCTACACCTTC. Its translation: CASRFLATGDGYTF.

The rearrangement joins TRBV12-5 to TRBJ2-3; 8 positions agree with TRBD2. CDR3 length: 15 amino acids. With 6 bases clipped from V and 6 bases from J, the junction kept 11 bases outside the gene matches. Germline CDR1 LGHNT, CDR2 FRNRAP. In DNA, the CDR3 is TGTGCTAGTGGCGGGGGGGGGGGGGTAGGGGATACGCAGTATTTT. Residues: CASGGGGGVGDTQYF.

As concerns this clonotype: A much larger clone sits a single nucleotide away, making a read error possible. This chain uses TRBV7-9 with TRBJ2-7; D is uncertain. The germline V gene encodes CDR1 SEHNR and CDR2 FQNEAQ (reference sequence). The CDR3 runs 13 residues. CDR3 sequence reads: CASILGPTYEQYF. Written as DNA, the CDR3 is TGTGCCAGCATCTTAGGGCCAACCTACGAGCAGTACTTC.

This clonotype was counted at least ten times. The genes are TRBV15 and TRBJ1-5; D might be TRBD1 (5 bases). There are 15 residues in the CDR3. Per germline, CDR1 LNHNV and CDR2 YYDKDF (reference sequence). V was clipped by 5 bases and J by 1 base, with 12 bases between them. In DNA form, the CDR3 reads TGTGCCACCAGCCTGGGGGGGTTCAGCAATCAGCCCCAGCATTTT. Protein: CATSLGGFSNQPQHF.

This rearrangement joins TRBV30 to TRBJ1-5; the match to TRBD1 covers 12 bases. Per germline, CDR1 GTSNPN and CDR2 SVGIG (reference sequence). CDR3 length: 15 residues. V lost 4 bases to trimming and J lost 6 bases; unmatched junction nucleotides: 7. As DNA, the CDR3 is TGTGCCTGGACGTCCGGGACAGGGGGCCGTCAGCCCCAGCATTTT. Translating it yields CAWTSGTGGRQPQHF. Full variable domain (rest looked up from reference TRBV30 and TRBJ1-5): SQTIHQWPATLVQPVGSPLSLECTVEGTSNPNLYWYRQAAGRGLQLLFYSVGIGQISSEVPQNLSASRPQDRQFILSSKKLLLSDSGFYLCAWTSGTGGRQPQHFGDGTRLSIL.

This clonotype was counted at least ten times. The chain is built from TRBV28 and TRBJ2-1; TRBD2 agrees at 7 bases. Germline CDR1 is MDHEN and CDR2 is SYDVKM. Trimming cost V 5 bases and J 7 bases; bases outside gene matches: 8. The CDR3 consists of 14 residues. CDR3 sequence (DNA): TGTGCCAGCAGTCTCGGCGGGGAGGGGAATGAGCAGTTCTTC. This gives the protein CASSLGGEGNEQFF.

This clonotype has at least ten counts. The chain couples TRBV28 to TRBJ1-4, with 7 positions matching TRBD1. The V segment lost 6 bases and the J segment 3 bases; nucleotides outside the gene matches: 13. The CDR3 is 17 residues long. Germline V CDR1 and CDR2: MDHEN, SYDVKM. The CDR3 reads CASSPDRVQSANEKLFF. CDR3 DNA: TGTGCCAGCAGCCCAGACAGGGTCCAATCGGCTAATGAAAAACTGTTTTTT.

This clonotype was seen ten or more times. CDR3 amino acids: CASSLDQGGIGGYTF. The CDR3 DNA sequence: TGTGCCAGCAGCTTAGATCAGGGGGGAATCGGCGGCTACACCTTC. The chain is built from TRBV11-2 and TRBJ1-2; 7 bases agree with TRBD1. The junction had 9 bases not matched to a gene; V was cut back by 0 bases and J by 8 bases. CDR3 length equals 15 residues. Per germline, CDR1 SGHAT and CDR2 FQNNGV.

This clonotype was seen a few times. V usage is TRBV4-1 and J usage is TRBJ2-7; 7 nucleotides agree with TRBD1. In germline, CDR1 is MGHRA, CDR2 YSYEKL. The CDR3 runs 16 residues. V dropped 6 bases and J dropped 1; count of bases not matched to a gene: 12. This CDR3 is CASSPGTAISSYEQYF. CDR3 nucleotide sequence: TGCGCCAGCAGTCCGGGGACAGCCATTTCTTCCTACGAGCAGTACTTC.

This clonotype turned up a few times. J is TRBJ1-2 and V is TRBV20-1, with a weak D call TRBD1 (5 bases). CDR1 and CDR2 (germline): DFQATT, SNEGSKA (reference sequence). This CDR3 spans 12 amino acids. V lost 4 bases to trimming and J lost 6 bases, with 12 bases between them. As DNA, the CDR3 is TGCAGTGCTACGGGGGACGAAAATGGCTACACCTTC. Its translation is CSATGDENGYTF.

The chain is built from TRBV2 and TRBJ1-4; D is unclear. Looked up from germline, CDR1 is SNHLY and CDR2 is FYNNEI. The CDR3 is 15 amino acids. V was shortened by 8 bases and J by 6 bases, with 19 bases between the two germline ends. This chain's CDR3 is CASRRDTRNHEKLFF. CDR3 nucleotide sequence: TGTGCCAGCCGCCGCGACACCCGGAATCATGAAAAACTGTTTTTT. Complete variable domain (other parts from reference TRBV2 and TRBJ1-4): EPEVTQTPSHQVTQMGQEVILRCVPISNHLYFYWYRQILGQKVEFLVSFYNNEISEKSEIFDDQFSVERPDGSNFTLKIRSTKLEDSAMYFCASRRDTRNHEKLFFGSGTQLSVL.

This clonotype was seen many times. The V call is TRBV28, the J call TRBJ1-6; maybe TRBD1 (6 bases). V lost 6 bases and J lost 6, with 18 bases in between. The CDR3 covers 16 residues. Germline lookup yields CDR1 MDHEN and CDR2 SYDVKM. CDR3 coding DNA: TGTGCCAGCAGGGGTTGGGGGGGCGCGACTAATTCACCCCTCCACTTT. Translated, it gives CASRGWGGATNSPLHF.

This clonotype was counted ten times or more. V is TRBV5-1 and J is TRBJ2-2, with 8 bases lining up with TRBD2. Germline trimming cut 4 bases from V and 2 bases from J; bases unmatched to any gene: 10. The CDR3 covers 17 residues. Germline CDR1 is SGHRS and CDR2 is YFSETQ. CDR3 loop: CASSRIQRGPNTGELFF. CDR3 DNA sequence: TGCGCCAGCAGCCGGATCCAGCGGGGGCCAAACACCGGGGAGCTGTTTTTT.

This clonotype was seen repeatedly, ten times or more. This rearrangement joins TRBV25-1 to TRBJ1-1; 9 bases line up with TRBD1. The CDR3 length is 17 residues. Per germline, CDR1 MGHDK and CDR2 SYGVNS. V shed 1 base, J shed 1 base, and the junction held 7 bases outside the gene matches. CDR3 nucleotides: TGTGCCAGCAGTGAATTCGGCTGGGGACAGGGGAACACTGAAGCTTTCTTT. Amino acids: CASSEFGWGQGNTEAFF.

This clonotype was seen repeatedly, ten times or more. V usage is TRBV6-1 and J usage is TRBJ1-2; no definite D call. The germline V and J ends were trimmed by 1 base and 3 bases, with 3 bases remaining between them. The CDR3 has 12 residues. Per the germline V gene, CDR1 is MNHNS and CDR2 is SASEGT. The CDR3, as DNA: TGTGCCAGCAGTGAAGAGGACTATGGCTACACCTTC. Translating it yields CASSEEDYGYTF.

The V call is TRBV9, the J call TRBJ2-2; either TRBD1 or TRBD2 may fit D (6 bases each). Germline CDR1 is SGDLS and CDR2 is YYNGEE. Deletions cut 0 bases from V and 3 bases from J, with 15 bases between. This CDR3 is 17 amino acids long. The CDR3 region is CASSVGGAVSHTGELFF. The CDR3 DNA sequence: TGTGCCAGCAGCGTAGGGGGGGCGGTTAGTCACACCGGGGAGCTGTTTTTT.

Many counts were recorded for this clonotype. This sequence joins TRBV6-2 or TRBV6-3 and TRBJ2-2; the D gene is possibly TRBD1 (5 bases). With 2 bases removed from V and 4 bases from J, the gap between germline ends came to 8 bases. Germline values: CDR1 MNHEY, CDR2 SVGEGT. This CDR3 has 14 amino acids. CDR3 nucleotides: TGTGCCAGCAGTTACCTCAGGGTCACCGGGGAGCTGTTTTTT. This encodes CASSYLRVTGELFF.

This clonotype appeared a few times. This chain uses TRBV30 with TRBJ1-2; D not resolved. CDR1 is GTSNPN, CDR2 SVGIG, per germline (reference sequence). Deletions cut 4 bases from V and 5 bases from J, with 17 bases between. The CDR3 spans 14 residues. The CDR3 nucleotides read TGTGCCTGGAATTTTGCGGAGACGGCTTATGGCTACACCTTC. This sequence encodes CAWNFAETAYGYTF.

There are many counts of this clonotype. The genes are TRBV7-9 and TRBJ2-1; TRBD1 aligns across 11 bases. Germline V gene sequence: CDR1 SEHNR, CDR2 FQNEAQ (reference sequence). Trimming at V came to 2 bases and at J to 5 bases, leaving 5 bases not matched to a gene. This CDR3 has 16 residues. The CDR3 spells CASSLFGTGGHNEQFF. The CDR3 nucleotides read TGTGCCAGCAGCTTATTTGGGACAGGGGGACACAATGAGCAGTTCTTC.

The chain's CDR3 is CASSYDANYGYTF. DNA of the CDR3: TGTGCCAGCAGTTACGATGCCAACTATGGCTACACCTTC. The V gene is TRBV6-2 or TRBV6-3, the J gene TRBJ1-2; D is unresolved. The germline CDR1 and CDR2 sequences are MNHEY and SVGEGT. The germline V and J ends were trimmed by 2 bases and 2 bases, with 6 bases remaining between them. The CDR3 extends over 13 amino acids.

V is TRBV4-2 and J is TRBJ1-5; 7 bases are a match to TRBD1. The trim removed 1 base at V and 7 bases at J, leaving 10 bases unmatched. The CDR3 is made up of 16 amino acids. Germline lookup yields CDR1 LGHNA and CDR2 YNFKEQ. The CDR3: CASSQADRDTHQPQHF. The CDR3 nucleotides read TGTGCCAGCAGCCAAGCTGACAGGGACACGCACCAGCCCCAGCATTTT.

This clonotype has just a few counts. The chain combines TRBV4-1 with TRBJ1-5, with D possibly being TRBD1 (5 bases). This CDR3 is built from 16 residues. With 4 bases removed from V and 4 bases from J, the gap between germline ends came to 17 bases. The germline gives CDR1 MGHRA, CDR2 YSYEKL. CDR3 nucleotides: TGCGCCAGCAGCCTAGGCAGGGCGAGGGGTAATCAGCCCCAGCATTTT. The encoded protein is CASSLGRARGNQPQHF.

This clonotype was detected many times. The chain couples TRBV7-2 to TRBJ1-2, with D perhaps matching TRBD1 (6 bases). The CDR3 covers 13 residues. Trimming took 5 bases from V and 8 from J, leaving 15 bases between them. In germline, CDR1 is SGHTA, CDR2 FQGNSA. CDR3 protein: CASSRSPTGGYTF. The DNA for the CDR3 is TGTGCCAGCAGCCGCTCCCCCACAGGGGGCTACACCTTC.

At least ten counts were recorded for this clonotype. The CDR3 nucleotides read TGTGCCAGTAGTATAGGACGGCAGAATCAGCCCCAGCATTTT. It is translated as CASSIGRQNQPQHF. V is TRBV19 and J is TRBJ1-5; D uncertain. This CDR3 region has 14 residues. The germline V gene encodes CDR1 LNHDA and CDR2 SQIVND (reference sequence). The germline V and J ends were trimmed by 1 base and 4 bases, with 8 bases remaining between them.

A remark on this clonotype: A much larger clone sits a single nucleotide away, making a read error possible. This sequence joins TRBV12-3 or TRBV12-4 and TRBJ1-3; 7 nucleotides match TRBD1. This CDR3 spans 16 amino acids. The CDR3 sequence: CASSYGDRAPGNTICF. CDR3 in DNA: TGTGCCAGCAGTTACGGGGACAGAGCTCCTGGAAACACCATATGTTTT.

This clonotype was picked up many times. The rearrangement links TRBV6-5 to TRBJ2-1; 9 positions agree with TRBD2. Germline V gene lookup returns CDR1 MNHEY and CDR2 SVGAGI. The CDR3 spans 16 residues. V dropped 0 bases and J dropped 10; count of bases not matched to a gene: 10. The CDR3 loop is CASSYSERGAIGEQFF. Written as DNA, the CDR3 is TGTGCCAGCAGTTACTCGGAGCGGGGGGCCATCGGGGAGCAGTTCTTC.

In DNA form, the CDR3 reads TGTGCCAGCAGCCGGGTACTTCTAAGCACAGATACGCAGTATTTT. Its protein product is CASSRVLLSTDTQYF. This sequence joins TRBV7-2 and TRBJ2-3, with D uncertain. CDR1 is SGHTA, CDR2 FQGNSA, per germline. V lost 5 bases, J lost 0 bases, and 12 bases lay in between. This CDR3 comprises 15 residues.

This clonotype showed up many times. The gene calls are TRBV5-5 and TRBJ2-1, with D uncertain. The germline gives CDR1 SGHKS, CDR2 YYEKEE (reference sequence). The CDR3 runs 12 residues. V lost 5 bases, J lost 7 bases, and 10 bases lay in between. The CDR3 coding sequence is TGTGCCAGCAGTCGGGCTACAAATGAGCAGTTCTTC. Its protein is CASSRATNEQFF. The full variable domain, rest sourced from reference TRBV5-5 and TRBJ2-1, is DAGVTQSPTHLIKTRGQQVTLRCSPISGHKSVSWYQQVLGQGPQFIFQYYEKEERGRGNFPDRFSARQFPNYSSELNVNALLLGDSALYLCASSRATNEQFFGPGTRLTVL.

This chain links TRBV6-2 or TRBV6-3 with TRBJ2-3; 12 bases fit TRBD2. Per germline, CDR1 MNHEY and CDR2 SVGEGT. There are 16 residues in the CDR3. The ends lost 7 bases at V and 0 bases at J; junction bases unmatched: 5. In DNA, the CDR3 is TGTGCCAGCACACTAGCGGGAGGACCTAGCACAGATACGCAGTATTTT. This translates into CASTLAGGPSTDTQYF.

This clonotype showed up many times. The V and J genes are TRBV7-2 and TRBJ2-1; D is unresolved. Trimming removed 5 bases at V and 6 bases at J, with 11 bases between. The CDR3 extends over 13 amino acids. Germline assignment: CDR1 SGHTA and CDR2 FQGNSA. CDR3 protein: CASSRTGPNEQFF. DNA for the CDR3: TGTGCCAGCAGCCGAACTGGACCCAATGAGCAGTTCTTC.